The 21 T cell receptor beta chains below come from one sample, sequenced in a study of T cells in Graves' hyperthyroidism and ophthalmopathy. TCR beta CDR3 sequences were amplified from RNA transcripts. With the HTBI primer set, the TCR CDR3 went through a first round of RT-PCR. TCRdb reprocessed the multiplex PCR reads with MiXCR, giving one entry per CDR3 protein. Here the sample spans 490,000 or so distinct CDR3 sequences, about 20% being singletons. The sequenced material came from blood. The receptors stem from a woman aged 70 to 79 with Graves' ophthalmopathy.

This chain uses TRBV7-8 with TRBJ2-3; 10 bases align to TRBD1. Looked up from germline, CDR1 is SGHVS and CDR2 is FQNEAQ. Unmatched junction bases numbered 7, after V lost 5 bases and J lost 2 bases. The CDR3 spans 16 residues. This CDR3 reads CASSISGTGVTDTQYF. The CDR3 nucleotides are TGTGCCAGCAGCATCAGCGGGACAGGGGTCACAGATACGCAGTATTTT.

The chain combines TRBV19 with TRBJ1-1; 7 nucleotides line up with TRBD1. The CDR3 contains 13 residues. Germline values: CDR1 LNHDA, CDR2 SQIVND (reference sequence). Germline trimming cut 5 bases from V and 7 bases from J; bases unmatched to any gene: 7. CDR3 protein: CASSSLRGLEAFF. CDR3 sequence (DNA): TGTGCCAGTAGTTCCCTGAGGGGGCTTGAAGCTTTCTTT.

This clonotype has more than one count but fewer than ten. The gene calls are TRBV10-3 and TRBJ2-7; TRBD2 might be the D (6 bases). Germline CDR1 reads ENHRY; CDR2 reads SYGVKD. The CDR3 is 12 residues long. V was clipped by 10 bases and J by 3 bases, with 13 bases between them. CDR3 residues: CATSVGDYEQYF. CDR3 nucleotides: TGTGCCACTAGCGTGGGGGACTACGAGCAGTACTTC.

This clonotype was recorded at least ten times. The CDR3 reads CASTPPGKSTEAFF. The CDR3 nucleotides read TGTGCCAGCACCCCCCCCGGGAAATCGACTGAAGCTTTCTTT. V and J are TRBV28 and TRBJ1-1; D gene uncertain. V lost 7 bases, J lost 5 bases, and 17 bases lay in between. The germline V gene has CDR1 MDHEN and CDR2 SYDVKM. The CDR3 contains 14 residues.

Only a few counts were recorded for this clonotype. The chain recombines TRBV27 with TRBJ1-4; D is uncertain. Between the trimmed V and J ends, which lost 2 bases and 5 bases, there was a span of 18 bases. This CDR3 spans 17 amino acids. Germline V gives CDR1 MNHEY, CDR2 SMNVEV (reference sequence). The chain's CDR3 is CASSLDVIGLRNEKLFF. The CDR3 coding sequence is TGTGCCAGCAGTTTAGACGTGATTGGACTGAGAAATGAAAAACTGTTTTTT.

This chain links TRBV25-1 with TRBJ1-5, with D uncertain. The CDR3 is 14 amino acids. Trimming pared 1 base from V and 6 bases from J, leaving 10 bases between. Germline-derived CDR1 and CDR2 are MGHDK and SYGVNS. Here the CDR3 DNA reads TGTGCCAGCAGTGAATCGTGGGTCAGTCAGCCCCAGCATTTT. Amino acid sequence: CASSESWVSQPQHF.

The sample holds a few counts of this clonotype. The chain has TRBV18 and TRBJ2-1; D uncertain. CDR3 length: 13 residues. Trimming stripped 6 bases from V and 4 bases from J, with 10 bases between. Germline CDR1 and CDR2: KGHSH and LQKENI. CDR3 loop: CASSPVDYNEQFF. CDR3 bases: TGTGCCAGCTCCCCAGTGGATTACAATGAGCAGTTCTTC.

The chain employs TRBV5-1 and TRBJ2-1, with 15 bases identical to TRBD2. CDR1 is SGHRS, CDR2 YFSETQ, per germline. There are 20 residues in the CDR3. After removal of 4 bases from V and 2 bases from J, the junction contained 13 bases not matched to a gene. The CDR3 sequence is CASSLFGTSGRTSPYNEQFF. The CDR3, as DNA: TGCGCCAGCAGCCTTTTCGGGACTAGCGGGAGGACTAGCCCCTACAATGAGCAGTTCTTC.

The table lists this clonotype with many counts. J is TRBJ2-3 and V is TRBV20-1; 8 nucleotides line up with TRBD2. With 4 bases clipped from V and 2 bases from J, the junction kept 14 bases outside the gene matches. Germline CDR1 is DFQATT and CDR2 is SNEGSKA (reference sequence). The CDR3 is made up of 17 amino acids. In nucleotides, the CDR3 is TGCAGTGCTAACGTCGCCTCCTTAGCGGGACCCACAGATACGCAGTATTTT. Amino acid sequence: CSANVASLAGPTDTQYF.

The sample holds many counts of this clonotype. V gene TRBV12-3 or TRBV12-4 combines with J gene TRBJ2-1, with D uncertain. Trimming left V 7 bases short and J 10 bases short, with 14 bases between. The CDR3 is made up of 12 amino acids. For the CDR3, the DNA is TGTGCCAGCAAGAATCTCGGCCTAGAGCAGTTCTTC. This encodes CASKNLGLEQFF.

V and J are TRBV20-1 and TRBJ2-7; D uncertain. The CDR3 has 12 residues. Germline CDR1 DFQATT, CDR2 SNEGSKA (reference sequence). V lost 2 bases and J 4 bases, leaving 9 bases between the germline ends. CDR3 sequence reads: CSARTGVYEQYF. CDR3 coding DNA: TGCAGTGCTAGAACTGGGGTTTACGAGCAGTACTTC.

This clonotype came up many times. CDR3 DNA sequence: TGTGCCAGCAGTGAAGGAGGGAAATTGAACACTGAAGCTTTCTTT. Protein: CASSEGGKLNTEAFF. The chain employs TRBV6-1 and TRBJ1-1; D is unclear. V was pared by 1 base and J by 0 bases, with 9 bases between. Germline CDR1 is MNHNS and CDR2 is SASEGT. The length of the CDR3 is 15 residues.

In this sample, this clonotype turned up many times. V is TRBV2 and J is TRBJ2-7, with 9 bases fitting TRBD2. Germline trimming cut 4 bases from V and 0 bases from J; bases unmatched to any gene: 4. Per germline, CDR1 SNHLY and CDR2 FYNNEI. This CDR3 spans 15 amino acids. This chain's CDR3 is CASSVVTSGSYEQYF. CDR3 in DNA: TGTGCCAGCAGTGTCGTGACTAGCGGCTCCTACGAGCAGTACTTC.

This clonotype was counted between two and nine times. The rearrangement joins TRBV2 to TRBJ2-5; D is uncertain. Germline CDR1 and CDR2: SNHLY and FYNNEI. V was pared by 4 bases and J by 1 base, with 7 bases between. The CDR3 covers 13 residues. This CDR3 reads CASSGDGQETQYF. The CDR3 region has the DNA TGTGCCAGCAGTGGAGACGGCCAAGAGACCCAGTACTTC.

There are a few counts of this clonotype. The rearrangement links TRBV12-5 to TRBJ2-1, with 13 bases aligning to TRBD2. Germline trimming cut 11 bases from V and 0 bases from J; bases unmatched to any gene: 7. Germline V lookup: CDR1 LGHNT, CDR2 FRNRAP. The CDR3 consists of 16 residues. Here the CDR3 reads CALILAGGSSYNEQFF. CDR3 DNA sequence: TGTGCTCTGATACTAGCGGGAGGGAGCTCCTACAATGAGCAGTTCTTC.

In this sample, this clonotype turned up many times. The chain is built from TRBV6-1 and TRBJ2-5; 8 bases line up with TRBD2. V was clipped by 0 bases and J by 5 bases; unmatched bases: 8. This CDR3 is 16 amino acids long. The germline CDR1 and CDR2 sequences are MNHNS and SASEGT. Here the CDR3 reads CASSEAGLAGWETQYF. CDR3 sequence (DNA): TGTGCCAGCAGTGAAGCGGGGTTAGCGGGGTGGGAGACCCAGTACTTC.

Of note for this clonotype: A read error is possible here, since a much larger clone lies one base away. V and J are TRBV6-2 or TRBV6-3 and TRBJ1-1; D possibly corresponds to TRBD1 (5 bases). CDR1 is MNHEY and CDR2 is SVGEGT in the germline V gene. CDR3 length equals 13 residues. This CDR3 is CVSSYGGFTEAFF. For the CDR3, the DNA is TGTGTCAGCAGTTACGGGGGGTTCACTGAAGCTTTCTTT.

The rearrangement uses TRBV3-1 and TRBJ2-7; the match to TRBD1 covers 7 bases. Germline assignment: CDR1 LGHDT and CDR2 YNNKEL (reference sequence). V was clipped by 6 bases and J by 5 bases; unmatched bases: 4. The CDR3 is made up of 12 amino acids. The chain's CDR3 is CASREGAHEQYF. The CDR3 DNA sequence: TGTGCCAGCAGAGAGGGGGCCCACGAGCAGTACTTC.

This clonotype was seen repeatedly, ten times or more. As DNA, the CDR3 is TGTGCCAGCAGCCGTCTGCGGAACACTGAAGCTTTCTTT. Its protein product is CASSRLRNTEAFF. The chain recombines TRBV7-3 with TRBJ1-1; D remains ambiguous. The germline gives CDR1 SGHTA, CDR2 FQGTGA. CDR3 length: 13 amino acids. Trimming shortened V by 5 bases and J by 1 base, and 8 bases separated the two germline ends. The variable domain in full, with the rest retrieved from reference TRBV7-3 and TRBJ1-1, is GAGVSQTPSNKVTEKGKYVELRCDPISGHTALYWYRQSLGQGPEFLIYFQGTGAADDSGLPNDRFFAVRPEGSVSTLKIQRTERGDSAVYLCASSRLRNTEAFFGQGTRLTVV.

This clonotype occurred many times. The gene calls are TRBV2 and TRBJ1-1, with D unresolved. Between the trimmed V and J ends, which lost 7 bases and 1 base, there was a span of 16 bases. The germline V gene has CDR1 SNHLY and CDR2 FYNNEI. There are 15 residues in the CDR3. CDR3 DNA: TGTGCCAGCAAGGGAGGTGGCTCAAGGAACACTGAAGCTTTCTTT. Translation gives CASKGGGSRNTEAFF.

Ten or more counts support this clonotype. The chain recombines TRBV2 with TRBJ2-3; D ambiguous. CDR1 and CDR2 (germline): SNHLY, FYNNEI. The CDR3 sequence is 11 residues long. The ends were cut back, 0 bases at V and 5 bases at J, with 0 bases in the middle. CDR3 DNA: TGTGCCAGCAGTGAAGCAGATACGCAGTATTTT. It yields the protein CASSEADTQYF.